This T cell receptor beta chain was captured in a study of cytomegalovirus exposure and HLA in healthy donors. Whole-study results and caveats: As was reported, the classifier diagnosed cytomegalovirus status with high specificity and sensitivity. The only immune exposure information that was available was CMV serostatus.

Worth noting for this clone: What it recognizes is unknown.

Both 60 Vbeta primers and 13 Jbeta primers went into the PCR. The table came from immunoSEQ multiplex PCR; TCRdb's copy has only in-frame clones and leaves some out. Altogether around 120,000 clones are present, about 10% being singletons, with the ten largest covering approximately 3%. Losses at the gene ends were 3 bases for V and 7 bases for J; bases not matched to a gene: 17. The CDR3 is 18 residues long. Germline V lookup: CDR1 SGDLS, CDR2 YYNGEE. The TCR was taken from a man younger than 45 in good health and CMV-seronegative. Sequenced: PBMCs. This sequence joins TRBV9 and TRBJ2-1, with TRBD1 matching over 9 bases. The CDR3 is CASSALTPNRGRGNEQFF. The CDR3 DNA reads as TGTGCCAGCAGCGCCCTTACCCCCAACAGGGGGCGAGGGAATGAGCAGTTCTTC. The entire variable domain, with the rest obtained from reference TRBV9 and TRBJ2-1, is as follows: DSGVTQTPKHLITATGQRVTLRCSPRSGDLSVYWYQQSLDQGLQFLIQYYNGEERAKGNILERFSAQQFPDLHSELNLSSLELGDSALYFCASSALTPNRGRGNEQFFGPGTRLTVL.